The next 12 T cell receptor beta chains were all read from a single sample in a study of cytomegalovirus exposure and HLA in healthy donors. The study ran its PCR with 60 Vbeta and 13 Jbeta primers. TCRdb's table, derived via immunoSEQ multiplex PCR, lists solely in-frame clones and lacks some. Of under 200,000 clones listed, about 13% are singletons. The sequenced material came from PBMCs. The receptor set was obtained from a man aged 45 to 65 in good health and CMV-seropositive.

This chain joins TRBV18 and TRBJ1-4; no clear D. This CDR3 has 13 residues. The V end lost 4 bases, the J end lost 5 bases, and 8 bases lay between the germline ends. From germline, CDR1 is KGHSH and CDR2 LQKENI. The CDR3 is CASSRAENEKLFF. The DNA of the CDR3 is TGTGCCAGCTCACGGGCAGAAAATGAAAAACTGTTTTTT. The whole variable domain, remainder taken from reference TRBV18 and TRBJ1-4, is NAGVMQNPRHLVRRRGQEARLRCSPMKGHSHVYWYRQLPEEGLKFMVYLQKENIIDESGMPKERFSAEFPKEGPSILRIQQVVRGDSAAYFCASSRAENEKLFFGSGTQLSVL.

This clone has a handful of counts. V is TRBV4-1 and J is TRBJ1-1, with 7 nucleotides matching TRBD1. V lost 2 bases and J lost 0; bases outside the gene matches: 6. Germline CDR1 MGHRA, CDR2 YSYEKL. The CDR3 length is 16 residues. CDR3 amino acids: CASSQLIQGLNTEAFF. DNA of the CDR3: TGCGCCAGCAGCCAACTGATACAGGGGTTGAACACTGAAGCTTTCTTT.

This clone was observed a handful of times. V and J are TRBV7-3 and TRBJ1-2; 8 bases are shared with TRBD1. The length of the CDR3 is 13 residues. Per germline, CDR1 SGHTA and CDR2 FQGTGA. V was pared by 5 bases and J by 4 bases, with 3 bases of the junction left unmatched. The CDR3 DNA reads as TGTGCCAGCAGCCCAGGGACAGGCTATGGCTACACCTTC. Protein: CASSPGTGYGYTF.

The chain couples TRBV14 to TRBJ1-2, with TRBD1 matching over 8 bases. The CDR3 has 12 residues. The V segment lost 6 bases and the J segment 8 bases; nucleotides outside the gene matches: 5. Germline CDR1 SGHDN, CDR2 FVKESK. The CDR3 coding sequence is TGTGCCAGCAGATTGACAGGGGCGGGCTACACCTTC. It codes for CASRLTGAGYTF.

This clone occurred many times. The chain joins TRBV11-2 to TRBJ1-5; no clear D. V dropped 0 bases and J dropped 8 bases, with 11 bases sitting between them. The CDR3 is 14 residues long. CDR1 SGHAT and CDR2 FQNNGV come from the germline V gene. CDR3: CASSLDPFLEPQHF. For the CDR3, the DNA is TGTGCCAGCAGCTTAGATCCCTTCCTAGAGCCCCAGCATTTT.

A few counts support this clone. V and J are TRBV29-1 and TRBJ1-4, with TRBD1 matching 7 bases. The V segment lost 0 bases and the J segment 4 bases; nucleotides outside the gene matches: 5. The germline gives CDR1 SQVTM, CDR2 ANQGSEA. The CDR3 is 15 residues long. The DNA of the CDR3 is TGCAGCGTTGAAGATCTGGGACAGAATAATGAAAAACTGTTTTTT. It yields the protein CSVEDLGQNNEKLFF.

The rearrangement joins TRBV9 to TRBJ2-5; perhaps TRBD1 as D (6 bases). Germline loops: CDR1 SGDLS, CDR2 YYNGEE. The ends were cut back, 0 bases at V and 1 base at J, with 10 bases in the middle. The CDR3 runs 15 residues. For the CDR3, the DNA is TGTGCCAGCAGCGTAGAGGGACACTCCCAAGAGACCCAGTACTTC. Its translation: CASSVEGHSQETQYF.

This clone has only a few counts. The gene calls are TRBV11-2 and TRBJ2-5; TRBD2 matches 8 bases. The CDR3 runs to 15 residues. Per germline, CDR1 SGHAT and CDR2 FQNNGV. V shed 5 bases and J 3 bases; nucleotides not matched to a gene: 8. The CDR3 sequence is CASSPGAGGEETQYF. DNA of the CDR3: TGTGCCAGCAGCCCCGGGGCGGGGGGCGAAGAGACCCAGTACTTC.

For the CDR3, the DNA is TGTGCCTCCCGGGGGTTGAGTGAAAAACTGTTTTTT. It is translated as CASRGLSEKLFF. The chain joins TRBV30 to TRBJ1-4; D may be TRBD1 (5 bases). This CDR3 comprises 12 residues. Trimming removed 7 bases from V and 7 bases from J, with 13 bases in between. CDR1 GTSNPN and CDR2 SVGIG come from the germline V gene (reference sequence).

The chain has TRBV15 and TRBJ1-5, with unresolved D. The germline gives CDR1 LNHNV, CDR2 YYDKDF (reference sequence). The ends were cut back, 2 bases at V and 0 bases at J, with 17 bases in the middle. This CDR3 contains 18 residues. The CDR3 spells CATSRRPMRETSNQPQHF. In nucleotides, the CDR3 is TGTGCCACCAGCAGACGTCCTATGAGGGAAACTAGCAATCAGCCCCAGCATTTT.

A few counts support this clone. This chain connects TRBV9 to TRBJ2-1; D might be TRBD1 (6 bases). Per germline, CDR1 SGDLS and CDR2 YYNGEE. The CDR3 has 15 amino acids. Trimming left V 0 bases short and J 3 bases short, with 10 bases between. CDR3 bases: TGTGCCAGCAGCGTAGAGGGACACTTCTACAATGAGCAGTTCTTC. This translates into CASSVEGHFYNEQFF.

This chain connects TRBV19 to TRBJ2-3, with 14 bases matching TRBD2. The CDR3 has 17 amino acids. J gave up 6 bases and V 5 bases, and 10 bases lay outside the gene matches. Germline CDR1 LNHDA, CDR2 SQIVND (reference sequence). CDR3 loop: CASSPGLAGGIGDTQYF. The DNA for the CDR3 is TGTGCCAGTAGTCCCGGACTAGCGGGGGGTATTGGTGATACGCAGTATTTT. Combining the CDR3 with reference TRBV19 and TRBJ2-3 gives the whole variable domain DGGITQSPKYLFRKEGQNVTLSCEQNLNHDAMYWYRQDPGQGLRLIYYSQIVNDFQKGDIAEGYSVSREKKESFPLTVTSAQKNPTAFYLCASSPGLAGGIGDTQYFGPGTRLTVL.